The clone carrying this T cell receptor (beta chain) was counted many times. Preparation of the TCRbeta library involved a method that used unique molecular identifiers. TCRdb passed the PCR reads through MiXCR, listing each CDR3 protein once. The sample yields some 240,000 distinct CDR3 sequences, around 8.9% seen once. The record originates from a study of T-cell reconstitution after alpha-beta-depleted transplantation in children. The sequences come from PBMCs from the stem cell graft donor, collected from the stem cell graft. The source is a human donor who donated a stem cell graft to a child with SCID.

CDR3 amino acids: CASSHGRSSYNEQFF. CDR3 sequence (DNA): TGCGCCAGCTCCCACGGGCGCAGCTCCTACAATGAGCAGTTCTTC. The chain employs TRBV5-1 and TRBJ2-1; D remains ambiguous. Germline-derived CDR1 and CDR2 are SGHRS and YFSETQ. V was cut by 7 bases and J by 0 bases, with 14 bases left in between. This CDR3 is 15 amino acids long.